What follows is one TCR beta chain and its context. It is likely a read error, because the conserved phenylalanine at the end of the CDR3 is missing. The DNA is left out, because the CDR3 cannot be placed on it with certainty; the CDR3 is given as TCRdb lists it. The sample originates from a study of shared T cell receptors in the human thymus. Here immunoSEQ multiplex PCR was the method, and the copy in TCRdb shows in-frame clones only, minus some. Of hundreds of thousands of clones in the sample, approximately 95% were seen once. With termini counted, the CDR3 has 16 amino acids. Germline CDR1 is MNHNS and CDR2 is SASEGT.

Sequencing used thymocytes. This chain connects TRBV6-1 to TRBJ1-1; the table's D call of TRBD1 was not tested on the DNA. The receptor's source is a human donor. This chain's CDR3 is CASSEWHLNRGHSIGV.